The TCR beta chain described here comes from a study of T cell repertoires in cytomegalovirus infection. Study-level information: Both a matching HLA type and CMV infection were indicated by public TCR beta signatures.

TCRdb itself ran the reads through MiXCR, one entry per CDR3 protein. The profile covers under 300,000 distinct CDR3 sequences, with 15% to 20% appearing a single time and around half taken by the ten largest. There are a few counts of this clonotype. Antigen: not known. Whole-study findings and limits: Based on cumulative public TCR beta family frequency, carriers of CMV plus the relevant HLA were identified. Dominant in the ex vivo response were TCR beta clonotypes restricted by HLA-C and specific for CMV.

The sample taken for sequencing was CD8+ T cells from PBMCs. The receptor was isolated from a human donor in good health (CMV status not recorded). Some clones in this sample may be carry-over from other donors' samples.

CDR3 sequence: CASSLGGTPGQNNSPLHF. CDR3 DNA sequence: TGTGCCAGCAGCTTAGGAGGCACCCCGGGACAGAATAATTCACCCCTCCACTTT. The V gene is TRBV7-6, the J gene TRBJ1-6; 7 bases align to TRBD1. V gave up 1 base and J gave up 5 bases; unmatched junction bases: 11. The CDR3 contains 18 residues. Per germline, CDR1 SGHVS and CDR2 FNYEAQ. Complete variable domain (other parts from reference TRBV7-6 and TRBJ1-6): GAGVSQSPRYKVTKRGQDVALRCDPISGHVSLYWYRQALGQGPEFLTYFNYEAQQDKSGLPNDRFSAERPEGSISTLTIQRTEQRDSAMYRCASSLGGTPGQNNSPLHFGNGTRLTVT.